Listed below are T cell receptor beta chains from one sample, sequenced in a study of blood T cell repertoires in COVID-19. Using immunoSEQ multiplex PCR, the repertoire was profiled, and TCRdb retains in-frame clones only, with some absent. The table has about 23,000 clones, approximately 94% seen once. The sequenced sample was peripheral blood. The receptors stem from a woman in her forties or fifties with active COVID-19. Each CDR3 is given with its conserved first and last residue. Fields, in order: D gene, V gene, CDR3 protein. A D gene is named only where the DNA matches it firmly.

>TRBD1|TRBV13
CASSGQGQGNTEAFF
>TRBD1|TRBV6-5
CASSYDRVTIYF
>.|TRBV3-1/TRBV3-2
CASSPRLLNEKLFF
>.|TRBV7-3
CASSLARSSYNEQFF
>.|TRBV9
CASSPPHQGNTGELFF
>.|TRBV28
CASSTNSRNSPLHF
>.|TRBV19
CASRESPDSIPRRNQPQHF
>.|TRBV6-5
CASRIRFDTEAFF
>TRBD2|TRBV3-1/TRBV3-2
CASSQGQGGLEETQYF
>.|TRBV5-1
CASSLGGPIYEQYF